Here is one T cell receptor beta chain with its context. Its antigen is unknown. No base qualities exist here, and no much larger clone lies one base off it. These data are taken from a study of Tregs in tolerant kidney transplant recipients (dated by TCRdb to the late 2010s). Regarding the research as a whole: The transplants used related donors with nonmyeloablative bone marrow transplantation, and mixed chimerism in the human trials was transient. The study applied TCRbeta sequencing to find donor-specific regulatory T cells before combined kidney and bone marrow transplantation and then followed those same cells after transplant. Findings and caveats that apply to the study as a whole: Although technical replication error seemed to be minimal, the question of biological reproducibility was not addressed directly. Because only a small number of patients were included, the study had limitations, and the results will need to be validated in larger populations as well as under other immunosuppression protocols. Expanding Tregs with activated donor B cells appeared to identify the most biologically relevant and donor-specific TCRbeta repertoire. Donor-specific Treg expansion exceeded global Treg expansion in tolerant patients, suggesting antigen-driven rather than nonspecific expansion. Because the PCR primers were changed over time for some patients, nucleotide-level comparison could not be performed across the samples from those patients.

The time point label of this sample denotes: blood sample drawn before combined kidney and bone marrow transplant. Thawed PBMCs were FACS-sorted into unstimulated Tregs (CD4+CD25+CD127-), CD4+ non-Tregs (CD4+CD25-), CD4 cells and CD8 cells. Thawed PBMCs were rested overnight at 37 degrees C with 150 to 200 IU/ml IL-2 before Treg sorting. The patients were a handful of recipients of combined kidney and bone marrow transplants from the ITN036ST trial, and samples were available only for these trial subjects. Healthy control blood was processed to PBMCs with a Ficoll density gradient and then cryopreserved, whereas patient PBMCs were collected both before and after transplant. The CDR3 runs 14 residues from the cysteine to the phenylalanine. Just the 42-base CDR3 DNA is kept, in frame starting at base 1. CDR1 and CDR2 are drawn from the germline V gene: SNHLY, FYNNEI. Trimming accounts for 4 bases at V and 9 bases at J, while the number of junction bases matched to no gene is 8.

Genomic DNA was extracted from sorted cells with the QIAGEN DNeasy Blood and Tissue Kit for TCRbeta CDR3 sequencing. High-throughput TCRbeta CDR3 sequencing was carried out commercially through immunoSEQ, with PCR amplification with bias correction and internal controls included. The authors' pipeline ran thus. Unique productive TCRbeta sequences were defined by CDR3 nucleotide sequence when primers matched and otherwise by CDR3 amino acid sequence together with Vbeta and Jbeta genes. As a correction for sorting error, sequences shared between sorted populations at a frequency ratio of 2:1 or less were discarded, and the remaining shared sequences were assigned to the higher population. A sequence was defined as donor-reactive if the sequence was expanded at least 5-fold in CFSE-low cells compared with unstimulated cells and had a frequency of at least 0.01% in CFSE-low cells. Repertoire divergence was quantified by Jensen-Shannon divergence using the top 100 TCRbeta sequences ranked by frequency. For any sample with multiple sequencing runs, sorting error was corrected in each run separately before the runs were pooled. The clones in this table, taken by TCRdb from immuneACCESS, are in-frame only. Not every clone is retained; where verified, under half of the shortfall comes from an unresolved V gene, and the cause of the rest is unknown. V, J and clone size are taken as reported in that table, and D and trimming were inferred from the DNA itself. This sample is represented by some 15,000 clones; around 77% of them were singletons. Approximately 1.5% of the sample is held by the ten biggest clonotypes.

The sequenced sample was Tregs from blood, obtained before the transplant. This receptor was taken from a human donor who received a combined kidney and bone marrow transplant. This receptor chain uses TRBV2 and TRBJ1-3; TRBD1 matches 8 bases in the middle. The nucleotides read TGTGCCAGCAGTGTGGACAGGGCGGGTGGCACCATATATTTT. Its protein product is CASSVDRAGGTIYF. With the portions outside the CDR3 filled from the reference TRBV2 and TRBJ1-3 genes, the complete variable region becomes EPEVTQTPSHQVTQMGQEVILRCVPISNHLYFYWYRQILGQKVEFLVSFYNNEISEKSEIFDDQFSVERPDGSNFTLKIRSTKLEDSAMYFCASSVDRAGGTIYFGEGSWLTVV.